This T cell receptor beta chain was sequenced for a study of radiation and T cells in renal cell carcinoma. As regards this clone: Its antigen remains unidentified.

Study conclusions and caveats: Baseline intratumoral clonotype presence is unknown without pretreatment biopsies.

The repertoire was sequenced with immunoSEQ multiplex PCR; TCRdb's copy has only in-frame clones and lacks some. The sample carries 100,000 to 150,000 clones, 88% recorded once. Noted time point: blood 2 weeks post-SBRT. The treatment here: 15 Gy SBRT to primary tumor, nephrectomy 4 weeks later. Serial blood draws occurred at baseline and 2 and 4 weeks post-SBRT. The sequences come from blood, collected from a patient whose treatment included radiotherapy and nephrectomy. This clonotype was sampled from a woman in her sixties or seventies with renal cell carcinoma.

This CDR3 is CATRAGTRRSSYNEQFF. The CDR3 coding sequence is TGTGCCACCAGAGCGGGAACCCGTCGCAGCTCCTACAATGAGCAGTTCTTC. The chain uses TRBV15 and TRBJ2-1; 7 bases are a match to TRBD2. V shed 6 bases, J shed 0 bases, and the junction held 11 bases outside the gene matches. Per germline, CDR1 LNHNV and CDR2 YYDKDF (reference sequence). This CDR3 contains 17 residues.